Listed here is a single TCR beta chain. The same CDR3 arises from other DNA sequences in this sample as well. The data belong to a study of Ad26.COV2.S vaccination and SARS-CoV-2 variants. About the study: Donor was assigned to the Ad26.COV2.S arm of trial COV1001.

Treatment in this sample: 19 received Ad26.COV2.S at low or high dose, single or two shots; about 5 received placebo; per-sample allocation not given. Samples came from day 63 after the first vaccine or placebo injection. TCRdb's table, derived via immunoSEQ multiplex PCR, lists solely in-frame clones and lacks some. The repertoire includes 320,000 or so clones, 85% to 90% of them detected once, and 5.5% sits in the top ten. Germline V CDR1 and CDR2: DFQATT, SNEGSKA (reference sequence). This CDR3 contains 11 residues. V gave up 4 bases and J gave up 2 bases, with 5 bases separating them. Sample: peripheral blood, taken in a trial of Ad26.COV2.S vaccine versus placebo. The clonotype was recovered from a person between 18 and 60 years old who received the Ad26.COV2.S COVID-19 vaccine or a placebo. The chain carries TRBV20-1 and TRBJ1-1; D is uncertain. The CDR3 reads CSAIINTEAFF. Written as DNA, the CDR3 is TGCAGTGCTATAATCAACACTGAAGCTTTCTTT.